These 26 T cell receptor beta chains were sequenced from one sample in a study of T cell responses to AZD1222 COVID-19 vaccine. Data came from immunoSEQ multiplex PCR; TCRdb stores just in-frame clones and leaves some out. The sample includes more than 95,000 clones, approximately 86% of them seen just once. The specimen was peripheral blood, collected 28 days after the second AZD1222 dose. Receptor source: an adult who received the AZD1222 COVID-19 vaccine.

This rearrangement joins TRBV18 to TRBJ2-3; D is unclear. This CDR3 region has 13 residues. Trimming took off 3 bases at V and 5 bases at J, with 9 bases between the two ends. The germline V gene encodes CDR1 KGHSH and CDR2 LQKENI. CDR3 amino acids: CASSPATKDTQYF. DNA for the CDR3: TGTGCCAGCTCACCGGCGACGAAAGATACGCAGTATTTT.

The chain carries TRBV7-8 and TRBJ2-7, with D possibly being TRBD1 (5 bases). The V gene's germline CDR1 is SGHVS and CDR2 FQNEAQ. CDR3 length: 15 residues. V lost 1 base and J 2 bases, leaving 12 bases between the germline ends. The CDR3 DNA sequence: TGTGCCAGCAGCTTAGTTGGGGCAGGGCCCTACGAGCAGTACTTC. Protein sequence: CASSLVGAGPYEQYF.

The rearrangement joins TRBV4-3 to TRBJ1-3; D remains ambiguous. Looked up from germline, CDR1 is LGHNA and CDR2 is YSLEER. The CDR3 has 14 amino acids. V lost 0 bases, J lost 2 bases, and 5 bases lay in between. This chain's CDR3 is CASSQEHTGNTIYF. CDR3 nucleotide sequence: TGCGCCAGCAGCCAAGAACATACTGGAAACACCATATATTTT.

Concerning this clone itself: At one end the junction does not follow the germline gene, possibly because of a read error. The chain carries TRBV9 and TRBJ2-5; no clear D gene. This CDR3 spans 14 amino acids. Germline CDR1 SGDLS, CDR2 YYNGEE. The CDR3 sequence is CASSVDTYQKTQYF. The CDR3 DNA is TGTGCCAGCAGCGTTGACACCTACCAAAAGACCCAGTACTTC.

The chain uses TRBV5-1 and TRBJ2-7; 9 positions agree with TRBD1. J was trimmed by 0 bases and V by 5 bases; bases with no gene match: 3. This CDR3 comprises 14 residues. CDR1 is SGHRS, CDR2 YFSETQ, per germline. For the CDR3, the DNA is TGCGCCAGCAGTGGGACAGGGAGCTCCTACGAGCAGTACTTC. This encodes CASSGTGSSYEQYF. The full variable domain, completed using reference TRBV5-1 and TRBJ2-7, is KAGVTQTPRYLIKTRGQQVTLSCSPISGHRSVSWYQQTPGQGLQFLFEYFSETQRNKGNFPGRFSGRQFSNSRSEMNVSTLELGDSALYLCASSGTGSSYEQYFGPGTRLTVT.

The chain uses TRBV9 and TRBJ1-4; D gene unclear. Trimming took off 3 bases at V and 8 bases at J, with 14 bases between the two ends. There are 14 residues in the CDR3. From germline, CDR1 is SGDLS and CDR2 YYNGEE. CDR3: CASSENGENEKLFF. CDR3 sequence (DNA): TGTGCCAGCAGCGAGAATGGGGAAAACGAAAAACTGTTTTTT.

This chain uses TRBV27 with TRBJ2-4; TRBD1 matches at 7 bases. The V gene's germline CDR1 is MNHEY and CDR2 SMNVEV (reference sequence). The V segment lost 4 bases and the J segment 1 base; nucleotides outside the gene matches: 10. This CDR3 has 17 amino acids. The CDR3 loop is CASSSGQLMGAKNIQYF. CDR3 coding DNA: TGTGCCAGCAGTTCGGGACAGCTTATGGGGGCCAAAAACATTCAGTACTTC.

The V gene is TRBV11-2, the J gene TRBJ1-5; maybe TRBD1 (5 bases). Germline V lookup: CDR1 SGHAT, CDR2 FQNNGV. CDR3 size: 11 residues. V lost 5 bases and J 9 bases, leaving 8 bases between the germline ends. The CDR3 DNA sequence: TGTGCCAGCAGCAACGGGGGGCCCCAGCATTTT. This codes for CASSNGGPQHF.

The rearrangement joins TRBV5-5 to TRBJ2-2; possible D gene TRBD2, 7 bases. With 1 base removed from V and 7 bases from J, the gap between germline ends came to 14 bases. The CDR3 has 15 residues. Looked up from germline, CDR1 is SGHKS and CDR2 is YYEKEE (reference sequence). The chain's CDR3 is CASSLYRDYGGELFF. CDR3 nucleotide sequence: TGTGCCAGCAGCTTGTACAGGGACTACGGCGGGGAGCTGTTTTTT.

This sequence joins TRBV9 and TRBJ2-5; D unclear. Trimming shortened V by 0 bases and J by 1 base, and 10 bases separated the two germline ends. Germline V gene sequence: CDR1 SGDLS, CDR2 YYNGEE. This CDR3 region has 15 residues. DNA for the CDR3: TGTGCCAGCAGCGTAGTGGCAGAAACCCAAGAGACCCAGTACTTC. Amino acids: CASSVVAETQETQYF.

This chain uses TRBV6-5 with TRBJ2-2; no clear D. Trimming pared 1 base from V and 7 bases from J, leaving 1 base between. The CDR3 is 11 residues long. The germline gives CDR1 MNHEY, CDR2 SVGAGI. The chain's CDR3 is CASSYYGELFF. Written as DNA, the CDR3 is TGTGCCAGCAGTTACTACGGGGAGCTGTTTTTT.

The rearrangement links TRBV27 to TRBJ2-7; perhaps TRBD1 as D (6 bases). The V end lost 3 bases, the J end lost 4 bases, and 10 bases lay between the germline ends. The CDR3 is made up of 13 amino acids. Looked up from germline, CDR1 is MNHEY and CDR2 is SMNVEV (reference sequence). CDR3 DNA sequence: TGTGCCAGCAGTTTCCACAGGGCTTACGAGCAGTACTTC. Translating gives CASSFHRAYEQYF.

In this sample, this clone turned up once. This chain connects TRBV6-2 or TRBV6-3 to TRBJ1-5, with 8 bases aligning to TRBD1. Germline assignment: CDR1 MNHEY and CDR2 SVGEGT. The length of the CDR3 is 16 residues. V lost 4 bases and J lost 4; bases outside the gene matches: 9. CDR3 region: CASSSAGGARNQPQHF. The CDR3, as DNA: TGTGCCAGCAGTTCGGCAGGGGGCGCCCGGAATCAGCCCCAGCATTTT.

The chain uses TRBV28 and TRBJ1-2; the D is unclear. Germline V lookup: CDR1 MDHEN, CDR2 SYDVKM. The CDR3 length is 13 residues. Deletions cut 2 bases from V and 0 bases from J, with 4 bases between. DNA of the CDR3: TGTGCCAGCAGTTTACAGGCTAACTATGGCTACACCTTC. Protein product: CASSLQANYGYTF.

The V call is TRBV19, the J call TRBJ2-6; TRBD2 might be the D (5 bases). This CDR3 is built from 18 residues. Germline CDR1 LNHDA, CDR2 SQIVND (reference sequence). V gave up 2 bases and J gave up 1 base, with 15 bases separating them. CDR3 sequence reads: CASSINSDPGSGANVLTF. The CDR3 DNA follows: TGTGCCAGTAGTATAAATAGTGACCCGGGGTCTGGGGCCAACGTCCTGACTTTC.

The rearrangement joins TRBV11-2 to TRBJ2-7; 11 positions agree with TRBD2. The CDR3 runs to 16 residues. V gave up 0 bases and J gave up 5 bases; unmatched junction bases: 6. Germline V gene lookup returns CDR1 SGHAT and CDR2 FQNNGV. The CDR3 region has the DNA TGTGCCAGCAGCTTAGACACCGGGACTAGCGGCCACGAGCAGTACTTC. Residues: CASSLDTGTSGHEQYF.

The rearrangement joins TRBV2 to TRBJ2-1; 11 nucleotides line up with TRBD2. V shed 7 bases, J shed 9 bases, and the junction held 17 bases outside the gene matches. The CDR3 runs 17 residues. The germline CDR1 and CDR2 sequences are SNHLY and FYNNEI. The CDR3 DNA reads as TGTGCCAGCATTCCCTCGATAAATAGCGGGAGGGCCAGTGAGCAGTTCTTC. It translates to CASIPSINSGRASEQFF.

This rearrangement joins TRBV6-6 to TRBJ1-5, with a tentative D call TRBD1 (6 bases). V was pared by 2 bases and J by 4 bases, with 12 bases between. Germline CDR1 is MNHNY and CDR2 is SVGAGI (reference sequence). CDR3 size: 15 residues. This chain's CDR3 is CASSYLGTLNQPQHF. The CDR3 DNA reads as TGTGCCAGCAGTTACCTGGGGACACTTAATCAGCCCCAGCATTTT.

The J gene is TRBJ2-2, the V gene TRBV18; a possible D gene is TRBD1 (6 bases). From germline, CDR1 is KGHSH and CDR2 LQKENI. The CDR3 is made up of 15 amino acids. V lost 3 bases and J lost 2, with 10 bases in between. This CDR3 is CASSPQGSNTGELFF. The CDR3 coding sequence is TGTGCCAGCTCACCTCAGGGGTCAAACACCGGGGAGCTGTTTTTT.

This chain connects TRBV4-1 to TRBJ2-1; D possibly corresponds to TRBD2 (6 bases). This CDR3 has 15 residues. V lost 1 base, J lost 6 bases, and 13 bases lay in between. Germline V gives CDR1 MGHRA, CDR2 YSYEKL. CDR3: CASSQGRGFGNEQFF. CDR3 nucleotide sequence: TGCGCCAGCAGCCAAGGGAGGGGATTCGGCAATGAGCAGTTCTTC.

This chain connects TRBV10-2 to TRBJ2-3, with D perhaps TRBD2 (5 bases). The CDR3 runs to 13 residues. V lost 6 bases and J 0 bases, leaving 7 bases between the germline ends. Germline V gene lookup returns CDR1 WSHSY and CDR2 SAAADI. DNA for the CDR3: TGCGCCAGCAGACGGGGTAGCACAGATACGCAGTATTTT. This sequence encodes CASRRGSTDTQYF.

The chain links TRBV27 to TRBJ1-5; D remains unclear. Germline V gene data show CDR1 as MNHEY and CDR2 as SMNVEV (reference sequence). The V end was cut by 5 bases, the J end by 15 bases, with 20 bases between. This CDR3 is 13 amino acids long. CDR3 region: CASSPGGFQYPHF. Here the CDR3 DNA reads TGTGCCAGCAGTCCCGGCGGGTTTCAGTATCCGCATTTT.

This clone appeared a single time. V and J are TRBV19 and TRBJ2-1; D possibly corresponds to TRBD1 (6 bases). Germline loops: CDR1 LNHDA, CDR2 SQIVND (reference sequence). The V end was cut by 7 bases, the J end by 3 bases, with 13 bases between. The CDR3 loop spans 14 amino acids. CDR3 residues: CASTRSQGYNEQFF. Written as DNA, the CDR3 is TGTGCCAGTACTCGTTCACAGGGCTACAATGAGCAGTTCTTC. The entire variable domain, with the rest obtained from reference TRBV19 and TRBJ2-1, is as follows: DGGITQSPKYLFRKEGQNVTLSCEQNLNHDAMYWYRQDPGQGLRLIYYSQIVNDFQKGDIAEGYSVSREKKESFPLTVTSAQKNPTAFYLCASTRSQGYNEQFFGPGTRLTVL.

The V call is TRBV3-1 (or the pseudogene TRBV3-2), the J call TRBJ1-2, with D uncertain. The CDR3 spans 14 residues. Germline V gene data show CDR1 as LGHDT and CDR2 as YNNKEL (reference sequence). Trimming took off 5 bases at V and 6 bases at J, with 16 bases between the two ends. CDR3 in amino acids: CASSYFGRRDGYTF. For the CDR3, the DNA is TGTGCCAGCAGCTACTTCGGGAGACGGGATGGCTACACCTTC.

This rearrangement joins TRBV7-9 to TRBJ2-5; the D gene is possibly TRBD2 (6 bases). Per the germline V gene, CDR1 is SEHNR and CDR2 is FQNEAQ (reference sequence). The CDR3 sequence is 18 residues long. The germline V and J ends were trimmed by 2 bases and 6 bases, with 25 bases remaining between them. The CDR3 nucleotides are TGTGCCAGCAGCTTATTTGTTTTGAAGGGAGGCTCCAGCAAGACCCAGTACTTC. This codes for CASSLFVLKGGSSKTQYF.

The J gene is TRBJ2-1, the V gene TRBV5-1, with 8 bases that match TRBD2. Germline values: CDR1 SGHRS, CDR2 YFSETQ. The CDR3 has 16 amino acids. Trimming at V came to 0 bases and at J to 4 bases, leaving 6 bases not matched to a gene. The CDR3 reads CASSLAGVAGYNEQFF. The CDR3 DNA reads TGCGCCAGCAGCTTGGCCGGGGTAGCGGGGTACAATGAGCAGTTCTTC.